The rows below give T cell receptor beta chains drawn from one sample of a study of control samples from healthy donors and cancer patients. Method: immunoSEQ multiplex PCR; TCRdb's copy keeps in-frame clones and lacks some. The sample shows around 120,000 clones, approximately 88% of them seen only once. The sequencing sample was made of blood. The receptors were sampled from a man aged 40-49 years in good health. The CDR3 runs from the conserved cysteine through the conserved F or W. The order of the fields is J gene, clone size, CDR3 length, V gene, D gene, CDR3 protein, CDR3 DNA. The D gene is left open where the match is weak. Clone size is stated in some rows and not others, as once, few, many or a class when expanded.

>TRBJ2-6|few|13|TRBV6-5|NA
CASSYPGANVLTF
TGTGCCAGCAGTTACCCTGGGGCCAACGTCCTGACTTTC
>TRBJ2-3|NA|15|TRBV2|TRBD2
CASSGLAASTDTQYF
TGTGCCAGCAGTGGACTAGCGGCTAGCACAGATACGCAGTATTTT
>TRBJ1-5|NA|13|TRBV9|TRBD1
CASSPGGTQPQHF
TGTGCCAGCAGCCCAGGGGGGACTCAGCCCCAGCATTTT
>TRBJ2-7|once|15|TRBV5-1|TRBD2
CASSLAGGLVYEQYF
TGCGCCAGCAGCTTGGCCGGGGGACTAGTCTACGAGCAGTACTTC
>TRBJ1-4|NA|15|TRBV6-5|TRBD1
CASSSAGTGGEKLFF
TGTGCCAGCAGTTCGGCCGGGACAGGGGGAGAAAAACTGTTTTTT
>TRBJ2-1|NA|14|TRBV18|NA
CASSPTWALDEQFF
TGTGCCAGCTCCCCAACCTGGGCTCTAGATGAGCAGTTCTTC
>TRBJ1-1|NA|14|TRBV19|NA
CASSSPPGRTEAFF
TGTGCCAGTAGTTCACCTCCAGGGAGGACTGAAGCTTTCTTT
>TRBJ2-3|NA|16|TRBV4-1|TRBD2
CASSQEDGGFSDTQYF
TGCGCCAGCAGCCAAGAGGACGGGGGGTTCTCAGATACGCAGTATTTT
>TRBJ2-7|NA|16|TRBV30|NA
CAWSLKGGGISYEQYF
TGTGCCTGGAGTCTAAAGGGAGGGGGAATCTCCTACGAGCAGTACTTC
>TRBJ1-2|NA|14|TRBV2|TRBD1
CASSVGQGRYGYTF
TGTGCCAGCAGTGTTGGACAGGGGAGGTATGGCTACACCTTC
>TRBJ2-3|NA|14|TRBV5-4|NA
CASSLDFSTDTQYF
TGTGCCAGCAGCTTGGATTTTAGCACAGATACGCAGTATTTT
>TRBJ1-4|NA|13|TRBV3-1/TRBV3-2|NA
CASSQGAREKLFF
TGTGCCAGCAGCCAGGGAGCACGAGAAAAACTGTTTTTT
>TRBJ1-1|NA|15|TRBV19|TRBD1
CASSMPRGQHTEAFF
TGTGCCAGTAGTATGCCCCGGGGACAGCACACTGAAGCTTTCTTT
>TRBJ2-5|NA|13|TRBV5-1|TRBD2
CASSDNPGGPEYF
TGCGCCAGCAGCGACAACCCGGGGGGTCCCGAGTACTTC
>TRBJ2-1|NA|11|TRBV15|NA
CATSGTAEQFF
TGTGCCACCAGCGGTACAGCTGAGCAGTTCTTC
>TRBJ2-3|NA|14|TRBV5-1|TRBD1
CASSSDRERDTQYF
TGCGCCAGCAGCTCGGACAGGGAACGGGATACGCAGTATTTT
>TRBJ1-5|once|15|TRBV5-6|NA
CASSVNPQGNQPQHF
TGTGCCAGCAGCGTGAACCCCCAGGGCAATCAGCCCCAGCATTTT
>TRBJ2-1|NA|15|TRBV7-9|TRBD1
CASSLERQGANEQFF
TGTGCCAGCAGCTTAGAGAGACAGGGGGCTAATGAGCAGTTCTTC
>TRBJ1-5|few|15|TRBV7-8|NA
CASSFGPGGNQPQHF
TGTGCCAGCAGCTTTGGTCCGGGGGGCAATCAGCCCCAGCATTTT
>TRBJ2-7|NA|14|TRBV7-8|NA
CASSLGGPLYEQYF
TGTGCCAGCAGCTTAGGGGGACCTCTCTACGAGCAGTACTTC
>TRBJ1-2|NA|13|TRBV25-1|NA
CASSVRGVNGYTF
TGTGCCAGCAGTGTAAGGGGAGTTAATGGCTACACCTTC
>TRBJ1-2|NA|12|TRBV18|NA
CASSPENYGYTF
TGTGCCAGCTCACCGGAGAACTATGGCTACACCTTC
>TRBJ1-5|once|15|TRBV3-1/TRBV3-2|TRBD1
CASSVGRGLGQPQHF
TGTGCCAGCAGCGTCGGCAGGGGGCTTGGCCAGCCCCAGCATTTT
>TRBJ1-2|NA|15|TRBV7-8|NA
CASSLTRNSLHGYTF
TGTGCCAGCAGCTTAACCCGAAACTCTCTCCATGGCTACACCTTC
>TRBJ1-5|NA|13|TRBV2|TRBD1
CASSTGVAQPQHF
TGTGCCAGCAGTACAGGGGTGGCTCAGCCCCAGCATTTT
>TRBJ2-6|NA|19|TRBV2|TRBD1
CASRKTRDRVFSGANVLTF
TGTGCCAGCAGGAAAACCCGGGACAGGGTATTCTCTGGGGCCAACGTCCTGACTTTC
>TRBJ1-5|NA|13|TRBV5-1|NA
CASSSNRNQPQHF
TGCGCCAGCAGCTCTAACAGGAATCAGCCCCAGCATTTT
>TRBJ1-1|NA|14|TRBV19|NA
CTSKAPGANTEAFF
TGTACCAGTAAAGCCCCAGGGGCGAACACTGAAGCTTTCTTT
>TRBJ2-3|NA|17|TRBV6-2/TRBV6-3|TRBD2
CASSPWIAGGHTDTQYF
TGTGCCAGCAGTCCCTGGATAGCGGGGGGGCATACAGATACGCAGTATTTT
>TRBJ2-2|NA|12|TRBV5-1|NA
CASSLSTGELFF
TGCGCCAGCAGCTTGTCTACCGGGGAGCTGTTTTTT
>TRBJ1-6|few|16|TRBV5-1|TRBD1
CASSTQGAAANSPLHF
TGCGCCAGCAGCACCCAGGGGGCGGCGGCGAATTCACCCCTCCACTTT
>TRBJ2-2|NA|13|TRBV2|NA
CASSWVSTGELFF
TGTGCCAGCAGTTGGGTCTCCACCGGGGAGCTGTTTTTT
>TRBJ1-1|once|12|TRBV2|NA
CASSLFGTEAFF
TGTGCCAGCAGCCTTTTTGGCACTGAAGCTTTCTTT
>TRBJ2-5|NA|16|TRBV7-8|NA
CASSSARTGTQETQYF
TGTGCCAGCAGCTCGGCCCGGACGGGGACGCAAGAGACCCAGTACTTC
>TRBJ1-5|NA|15|TRBV30|NA
CAWSVHQGWVQPQHF
TGTGCCTGGAGTGTCCACCAGGGGTGGGTTCAGCCCCAGCATTTT
>TRBJ2-1|NA|15|TRBV24-1|TRBD2
CATSTGTSGVDEQFF
TGTGCCACCAGTACCGGGACTAGCGGGGTGGATGAGCAGTTCTTC
>TRBJ1-5|NA|17|TRBV7-6|NA
CASSLGGGAGSNQPQHF
TGTGCCAGCAGCTTAGGAGGAGGAGCGGGTAGCAATCAGCCCCAGCATTTT
>TRBJ1-3|NA|15|TRBV6-1|NA
CASSEVRGSGNTIYF
TGTGCCAGCAGTGAAGTCAGGGGTTCTGGAAACACCATATATTTT
>TRBJ1-5|NA|18|TRBV18|NA
CASSPPPTPGARGQPQHF
TGTGCCAGCTCACCACCACCGACTCCGGGGGCGCGGGGTCAGCCCCAGCATTTT
>TRBJ2-7|NA|14|TRBV7-2|NA
CATLPAGARGEQYF
TGTGCCACCCTCCCTGCGGGGGCAAGGGGAGAGCAGTACTTC
>TRBJ2-1|NA|19|TRBV5-1|TRBD2
CASSPGLAGASGSYNEQFF
TGCGCCAGCAGCCCGGGACTAGCGGGGGCCTCAGGGTCCTACAATGAGCAGTTCTTC
>TRBJ1-6|NA|17|TRBV6-1|TRBD1
CASSVHGTGRATSPLHF
TGTGCCAGCAGTGTACACGGGACAGGGAGGGCGACATCACCCCTCCACTTT
>TRBJ2-7|NA|14|TRBV5-1|NA
CASSTEGGEYEQYF
TGCGCCAGCAGCACCGAAGGGGGAGAGTACGAGCAGTACTTC
>TRBJ2-2|once|14|TRBV24-1|NA
CATSSGFNTGELFF
TGTGCCACCAGTTCAGGGTTCAACACCGGGGAGCTGTTTTTT
>TRBJ1-3|NA|15|TRBV18|TRBD1
CASSPTGISGNTIYF
TGTGCCAGCTCCCCGACAGGGATCTCTGGAAACACCATATATTTT